This T cell receptor beta chain was profiled in a study of blood T cell repertoires in COVID-19. Only a few counts were recorded for this clone. Clones were read by immunoSEQ multiplex PCR, and TCRdb kept only the in-frame ones, dropping some. The sample includes over 110,000 clones, 70% to 85% of them seen just once. This CDR3 region has 16 residues. With V trimmed by 0 bases and J by 4 bases, 5 bases remained unmatched. Germline-derived CDR1 and CDR2 are MGHRA and YSYEKL. The material sequenced was peripheral blood. The chain links TRBV4-1 to TRBJ1-1; TRBD1 matches 10 bases. The TCR sequence derives from a man between 60 and 75 years old with active or convalescent COVID-19. CDR3 nucleotide sequence: TGCGCCAGCAGCCAAGAAACGGGACAGGGGTTCACTGAAGCTTTCTTT. Protein sequence: CASSQETGQGFTEAFF.